The T cell receptor (beta chain) described here comes from a study of blood T cells in healthy people across ages. CDR1 is MGHRA and CDR2 is YSYEKL in the germline V gene. V dropped 0 bases and J dropped 5 bases, with 19 bases sitting between them. The CDR3 sequence is 17 residues long. For the second PCR, which ran for roughly 6 to 12 cycles, a sample-barcoded 5' primer and a J-beta primer mix were used. TCRdb passed the 5' RACE reads through MiXCR, listing each CDR3 protein once. The sample has approximately 810,000 distinct CDR3 sequences, around 34% seen once. Per sample, no less than 5 micrograms of total RNA were extracted.

Sequencing input: blood. The origin of this receptor is a man between 18 and 35 years old in good health. V usage is TRBV4-1 and J usage is TRBJ1-2; the D is unclear. DNA of the CDR3: TGCGCCAGCAGCCAAGAAAGCACCGGGAGAAGCGGATATGGCTACACCTTC. Translation: CASSQESTGRSGYGYTF.